A single sample gave rise to the 20 T cell receptor beta chains below, sequenced in a study of response to subunit inactivated influenza vaccine. TCRdb re-analysed the RT-PCR reads in MiXCR, keeping a single row per CDR3 protein. The table shows around 160,000 distinct CDR3 sequences, with about a tenth occurring only once. The material sequenced was non-naive T cells sorted from PBMCs, taken 35 to 45 days after vaccination. These receptors were collected from a man between 50 and 59 years old who received an inactivated influenza vaccine.

This clonotype was detected only a few times. The V gene is TRBV6-4, the J gene TRBJ2-3; 8 bases agree with TRBD1. This CDR3 contains 14 residues. The V and J ends lost 5 bases and 2 bases, in that order; junction bases with no gene match: 3. CDR1 and CDR2 from the germline V gene are MRHNA and SNTAGT. The CDR3 DNA sequence: TGTGCCAGCAGTAGGACAGGGACCACAGATACGCAGTATTTT. Amino acids: CASSRTGTTDTQYF.

This chain uses TRBV5-1 with TRBJ2-1; D might be TRBD1 or TRBD2, each matching 5 bases. Germline V gene lookup returns CDR1 SGHRS and CDR2 YFSETQ. The CDR3 loop spans 16 amino acids. Trimming cost V 0 bases and J 0 bases, with 10 bases left between them. CDR3 DNA: TGCGCCAGCAGCTTGGGGGGACGGGTCTCCTACAATGAGCAGTTCTTC. Translating it yields CASSLGGRVSYNEQFF.

Only a few counts were recorded for this clonotype. The chain recombines TRBV15 with TRBJ2-5, with 7 bases lining up with TRBD1. The CDR3 contains 14 residues. With 5 bases clipped from V and 0 bases from J, the junction kept 3 bases outside the gene matches. Germline V gene lookup returns CDR1 LNHNV and CDR2 YYDKDF (reference sequence). DNA for the CDR3: TGTGCCACCAGCGTACAGGGGTACCAAGAGACCCAGTACTTC. As protein: CATSVQGYQETQYF.

This clonotype was recorded at least ten times. The chain has TRBV5-1 and TRBJ2-5; D is ambiguous. The CDR3 is 13 residues long. Per germline, CDR1 SGHRS and CDR2 YFSETQ. Trimming shortened V by 1 base and J by 0 bases, and 4 bases separated the two germline ends. DNA of the CDR3: TGCGCCAGCAGCTTGCAAGACCAAGAGACCCAGTACTTC. Translated: CASSLQDQETQYF.

The CDR3 region is CASNPTGGPAGGELFF. The CDR3 nucleotides are TGTGCCAGCAACCCCACGGGAGGCCCCGCGGGCGGGGAGCTGTTTTTT. The chain joins TRBV7-9 to TRBJ2-2, with 7 positions matching TRBD2. The germline V gene has CDR1 SEHNR and CDR2 FQNEAQ (reference sequence). The V and J ends lost 7 bases and 7 bases, in that order; junction bases with no gene match: 15. The CDR3 consists of 16 residues.

In its sample, this clonotype was seen a few times. This sequence joins TRBV20-1 and TRBJ2-7, with D possibly matching TRBD1 (6 bases). The V gene's germline CDR1 is DFQATT and CDR2 SNEGSKA (reference sequence). This CDR3 has 16 amino acids. Trimming removed 5 bases at V and 4 bases at J, with 24 bases between. The CDR3 DNA is TGCAGTGCTTACACTCGCCAGGGGCAACAGATATACGAGCAGTACTTC. Its protein product is CSAYTRQGQQIYEQYF.

This clonotype was picked up many times. V and J are TRBV7-2 and TRBJ2-3, with D unresolved. CDR1 is SGHTA and CDR2 is FQGNSA in the germline V gene. V was clipped by 5 bases and J by 5 bases, with 8 bases between them. The CDR3 loop spans 12 amino acids. The CDR3 region has the DNA TGTGCCAGCAGCCCGATGGGAGATACGCAGTATTTT. It specifies CASSPMGDTQYF.

This clonotype was detected many times. This sequence joins TRBV10-3 and TRBJ1-5, with D unclear. V lost 0 bases and J 4 bases, leaving 7 bases between the germline ends. Per the germline V gene, CDR1 is ENHRY and CDR2 is SYGVKD. The CDR3 runs to 14 residues. The CDR3 protein is CAISESTQNQPQHF. The CDR3, as DNA: TGTGCCATCAGTGAGTCGACGCAGAATCAGCCCCAGCATTTT.

This clonotype occurred many times. The chain uses TRBV20-1 and TRBJ2-5, with D possibly TRBD1 on 6 matching bases. There are 14 residues in the CDR3. CDR1 and CDR2 (germline): DFQATT, SNEGSKA (reference sequence). V was clipped by 3 bases and J by 5 bases, with 16 bases between them. The CDR3 sequence is CSASLAGDMETQYF. CDR3 nucleotide sequence: TGCAGTGCTAGTCTCGCAGGGGATATGGAGACCCAGTACTTC.

The gene calls are TRBV10-2 and TRBJ2-7; TRBD2 is a possible D gene (5 bases). Germline-derived CDR1 and CDR2 are WSHSY and SAAADI. Trimming removed 2 bases from V and 0 bases from J, with 14 bases in between. This CDR3 contains 16 residues. The CDR3 DNA is TGCGCCAGCAGTGAGATGGTAGCGCGAAGCTCCTACGAGCAGTACTTC. Its protein is CASSEMVARSSYEQYF.

This rearrangement joins TRBV12-3 or TRBV12-4 to TRBJ1-1, with D possibly being TRBD1 (5 bases). This CDR3 has 14 residues. V was cut by 7 bases and J by 1 base, with 13 bases left in between. CDR3 amino acids: CASISGRTNTEAFF. In DNA, the CDR3 is TGTGCCAGCATTTCGGGACGGACGAACACTGAAGCTTTCTTT.

The chain combines TRBV20-1 with TRBJ1-2; D not resolved. Germline assignment: CDR1 DFQATT and CDR2 SNEGSKA (reference sequence). CDR3 length: 11 amino acids. In nucleotides, the CDR3 is TGCACAACCAACCGAGACCCTGGCTACACCTTC. Protein: CTTNRDPGYTF.

This clonotype has a count of ten or more. The rearrangement joins TRBV5-5 to TRBJ1-5; possible D gene TRBD1, 6 bases. From germline, CDR1 is SGHKS and CDR2 YYEKEE (reference sequence). The CDR3 has 13 amino acids. Between the trimmed V and J ends, which lost 2 bases and 5 bases, there was a span of 8 bases. CDR3 sequence: CASSFGGDQPQHF. In nucleotides, the CDR3 is TGTGCCAGCAGCTTCGGGGGCGATCAGCCCCAGCATTTT. The full variable domain, rest sourced from reference TRBV5-5 and TRBJ1-5, is DAGVTQSPTHLIKTRGQQVTLRCSPISGHKSVSWYQQVLGQGPQFIFQYYEKEERGRGNFPDRFSARQFPNYSSELNVNALLLGDSALYLCASSFGGDQPQHFGDGTRLSIL.

This chain uses TRBV20-1 with TRBJ2-2, with D possibly being TRBD2 (6 bases). The CDR3 has 16 residues. The V gene's germline CDR1 is DFQATT and CDR2 SNEGSKA (reference sequence). The ends were cut back, 0 bases at V and 4 bases at J, with 15 bases in the middle. The CDR3 DNA is TGCAGTGCTAGAGAGTCCTGGCGGGGAGGCACCGGGGAGCTGTTTTTT. Amino acid sequence: CSARESWRGGTGELFF.

This clonotype was recorded at least ten times. The DNA of the CDR3 is TGTGCCAGCAGCTCGTCCCCGATTGGGGCCAACGTCCTGACTTTC. Its protein product is CASSSSPIGANVLTF. The V call is TRBV7-9, the J call TRBJ2-6; D not certain. The CDR3 covers 15 residues. CDR1 and CDR2 from the germline V gene are SEHNR and FQNEAQ (reference sequence). With 4 bases removed from V and 3 bases from J, the gap between germline ends came to 10 bases.

This clonotype was detected a few times. The chain is built from TRBV7-2 and TRBJ2-2, with 8 bases that match TRBD2. V shed 7 bases, J shed 4 bases, and the junction held 14 bases outside the gene matches. Germline loops: CDR1 SGHTA, CDR2 FQGNSA. The CDR3 contains 17 residues. The CDR3 loop is CASKKLAGSTGTGELFF. The CDR3 coding sequence is TGTGCCAGCAAGAAATTAGCGGGGTCAACGGGCACCGGGGAGCTGTTTTTT.

The sample holds many counts of this clonotype. This chain uses TRBV28 with TRBJ2-1; 8 bases agree with TRBD1. V shed 6 bases and J 7 bases; nucleotides not matched to a gene: 11. The CDR3 has 15 residues. Germline CDR1 and CDR2: MDHEN and SYDVKM. The chain's CDR3 is CASSIDRGIRNEQFF. In DNA form, the CDR3 reads TGTGCCAGCAGCATAGACAGGGGAATCAGGAATGAGCAGTTCTTC.

This clonotype was recorded a few times. This rearrangement joins TRBV5-1 to TRBJ2-1; 13 bases line up with TRBD2. This CDR3 is 15 amino acids long. Germline-derived CDR1 and CDR2 are SGHRS and YFSETQ. V was pared by 0 bases and J by 8 bases, with 2 bases of the junction left unmatched. In nucleotides, the CDR3 is TGCGCCAGCAGCTTGGGGGGACTAGCGGGACATGAGCAGTTCTTC. This translates into CASSLGGLAGHEQFF.

DNA for the CDR3: TGTGCCAGCAGCTGGGCTCAAGAAGAGACCCAGTACTTC. This gives the protein CASSWAQEETQYF. This chain connects TRBV5-6 to TRBJ2-5; D call uncertain. The CDR3 length is 13 residues. V was trimmed by 3 bases and J by 3 bases, leaving 9 bases between them. Germline lookup yields CDR1 SGHDT and CDR2 YYEEEE.

In this sample, this clonotype turned up a few times. The gene calls are TRBV12-3 or TRBV12-4 and TRBJ2-7, with D possibly being TRBD2 (5 bases). The germline V and J ends were trimmed by 4 bases and 6 bases, with 19 bases remaining between them. There are 15 residues in the CDR3. For the CDR3, the DNA is TGTGCCAGCAGTTCTTGCGCAGGAGGATATTGCGAGCAGTACTTC. Its protein is CASSSCAGGYCEQYF.